This entry lists 32 T cell receptor beta chains sequenced from one sample in a study of T cell clonality in common variable immunodeficiency. The protocol was immunoSEQ multiplex PCR, while the TCRdb copy is restricted to in-frame clones and leaves out a portion. The sample shows approximately 15,000 clones, none of them appearing just once. These TCRs are of unknown antigen specificity. Study conclusions and caveats: Common variable immunodeficiency TCR beta sequences reportedly had fewer deletions and N-nucleotide insertions.

The sample taken for sequencing was peripheral blood mononuclear cells. The receptors derive from a human donor with common variable immunodeficiency.

Only a few counts were recorded for this clone. The CDR3 is cut off 3 residues early in the read; its end comes from the germline J gene. This chain joins TRBV7-9 and TRBJ2-7; D not resolved. Germline V lookup: CDR1 SEHNR, CDR2 FQNEAQ (reference sequence). The CDR3 loop spans 15 amino acids. V lost 2 bases, J lost 5 bases, and 16 bases lay in between. The CDR3 loop reads CASSLSVGAFDEQYF. The sequenced part of the CDR3 DNA is TGTGCCAGCAGCTTATCGGTCGGAGCGTTCGACGAG.

In its sample, this clone was seen a few times. The read ends 3 residues before the CDR3 terminus; that terminus is restored from the germline J gene. The gene calls are TRBV2 and TRBJ1-5; no reliable D call. The CDR3 length is 14 residues. The germline gives CDR1 SNHLY, CDR2 FYNNEI. V lost 6 bases and J lost 0, with 9 bases in between. Incomplete CDR3 DNA: TGTGCCAGCAGGGCGGCATATAGCAATCAGCCC. It translates to CASRAAYSNQP. The whole CDR3 protein reads CASRAAYSNQPQHF.

A few counts support this clone. The CDR3 end lies 3 residues beyond the end of the read and is filled in from the germline J gene. The genes are TRBV11-1 and TRBJ2-3; TRBD2 aligns across 10 bases. This CDR3 has 15 residues. Germline V gene sequence: CDR1 SGHAT, CDR2 FQDESV (reference sequence). Trimming at V came to 3 bases and at J to 2 bases, leaving 2 bases not matched to a gene. The CDR3 bases that were read are TGTGCCAGCAGCTTGACTAGCGGGCTCACAGATACG. This sequence encodes CASSLTSGLTDT. The whole CDR3 sequence is CASSLTSGLTDTQYF. Using reference TRBV11-1 and TRBJ2-3 for the parts outside the CDR3, the full variable domain is EAEVAQSPRYKITEKSQAVAFWCDPISGHATLYWYRQILGQGPELLVQFQDESVVDDSQLPKDRFSAERLKGVDSTLKIQPAELGDSAMYLCASSLTSGLTDTQYFGPGTRLTVL.

This clone was seen more than once but under ten times. An end of the junction differs from the germline gene, which may be a read error. The CDR3 is cut off 3 residues early in the read; its end comes from the germline J gene. The J gene is TRBJ1-2, the V gene TRBV7-9, with 8 nucleotides matching TRBD1. This CDR3 region has 13 residues. CDR1 and CDR2 from the germline V gene are SEHNR and FQNEAQ (reference sequence). The DNA read from the CDR3 is TGTTCCAGCAGCCTTGGACAGGGCGATGGC. This sequence encodes CSSSLGQGDG. In full, the CDR3 reads CSSSLGQGDGYTF.

This clone has a handful of counts. Read data end 3 residues before the CDR3 end; the end is taken from the germline J gene. The chain links TRBV5-1 to TRBJ1-1, with TRBD1 matching 11 bases. CDR3 length: 17 amino acids. The V segment lost 4 bases and the J segment 1 base; nucleotides outside the gene matches: 9. The germline V gene has CDR1 SGHRS and CDR2 YFSETQ. The CDR3 DNA, read in part, is TGCGCCAGCAGCAACAGGGACAGGGGGGTGGCGAACACTGAA. Protein product: CASSNRDRGVANTE. In full, the CDR3 reads CASSNRDRGVANTEAFF.

This clone was found many times. The CDR3 goes on 3 residues after the read ends, and that part is filled in from the germline J gene. This sequence joins TRBV19 and TRBJ1-2; 10 nucleotides align to TRBD1. The CDR3 consists of 15 residues. The V gene end was trimmed by 5 bases and the J gene end by 4 bases; junction bases not matched to a gene: 7. Germline values: CDR1 LNHDA, CDR2 SQIVND (reference sequence). The sequenced part of the CDR3 DNA is TGTGCCAGTAGTTCCCGGGACAGGGGCCCCTATGGC. This encodes CASSSRDRGPYG. The entire CDR3 reads CASSSRDRGPYGYTF.

This clone was observed a few times. The read terminates 3 residues before the CDR3 end, so the remaining end is supplied by the germline J gene. V and J are TRBV19 and TRBJ1-2; D is undetermined. Germline CDR1 and CDR2: LNHDA and SQIVND (reference sequence). This CDR3 is 13 amino acids long. The sequenced part of the CDR3 DNA is TGTGCCAGTAGTATACGAGAAGGGTACGGC. Residues: CASSIREGYG. The whole CDR3 sequence is CASSIREGYGYTF. Drawing the rest from reference TRBV19 and TRBJ1-2, the complete variable domain is DGGITQSPKYLFRKEGQNVTLSCEQNLNHDAMYWYRQDPGQGLRLIYYSQIVNDFQKGDIAEGYSVSREKKESFPLTVTSAQKNPTAFYLCASSIREGYGYTFGSGTRLTVV.

In this sample, this clone turned up a few times. Sequencing ends 3 residues short of the CDR3 end; the germline J gene provides the rest. The chain joins TRBV5-3 to TRBJ2-1; 12 bases are shared with TRBD2. TRBV5-3 belongs to the ORF category, with a function that is uncertain. After removal of 0 bases from V and 4 bases from J, the junction contained 2 bases not matched to a gene. The CDR3 consists of 16 residues. This CDR3 is CARSLAGLAGYNEQFF. CDR3 DNA, as far as it was read: TGTGCCAGAAGCTTGGCGGGACTAGCGGGTTACAATGAG.

About this clone: The read gets to within 3 residues of the CDR3 end, and the germline J gene fills in the rest. This sequence joins TRBV5-1 and TRBJ2-7; 13 bases are a match to TRBD2. The CDR3 contains 15 residues. Losses at the gene ends were 0 bases for V and 6 bases for J; bases not matched to a gene: 3. Germline V CDR1 and CDR2: SGHRS, YFSETQ. The CDR3 sequence is CASSLATSGRVEQYF. The sequenced part of the CDR3 DNA is TGCGCCAGCAGCTTGGCCACTAGCGGGAGGGTCGAG.

A note on this clone: The observed sequence ends 3 residues before the CDR3 terminus, with the missing tail filled in from the germline J gene. The genes are TRBV19 and TRBJ1-3; the D is unclear. The CDR3 contains 13 residues. V was trimmed by 7 bases and J by 1 base, leaving 8 bases between them. CDR1 is LNHDA, CDR2 SQIVND, per germline (reference sequence). Partial CDR3 DNA: TGTGCCAGTAAGGAGGGTTCTGGAAACACC. It yields the protein CASKEGSGNT. The full-length CDR3 reads as CASKEGSGNTIYF.

CDR3 DNA (partial): TGTGCCAGCTCACCCGGGACAGAGTTCTCCTACGAG. Translation gives CASSPGTEFSYE. The whole CDR3 sequence is CASSPGTEFSYEQYF. The V call is TRBV18, the J call TRBJ2-7; 7 bases align to TRBD1. The CDR3 end is not reached by the read, which stops 3 residues before it; the germline J gene fills it in. This CDR3 is built from 15 residues. Germline-derived CDR1 and CDR2 are KGHSH and LQKENI. J was trimmed by 0 bases and V by 3 bases; bases with no gene match: 5.

Points on this clone: The read comes to an end 3 residues before the CDR3 does, leaving the germline J gene to fill in the end. The chain recombines TRBV19 with TRBJ1-6; TRBD1 agrees at 8 bases. CDR1 is LNHDA, CDR2 SQIVND, per germline (reference sequence). The CDR3 is 15 amino acids. With 5 bases clipped from V and 7 bases from J, the junction kept 7 bases outside the gene matches. CDR3 sequence: CASSAQGAANSPLHF. The covered CDR3 bases are TGTGCCAGTAGTGCCCAGGGGGCGGCCAATTCACCC.

With respect to this clone: The DNA ends 3 residues before the CDR3 does, and the rest of the CDR3 is filled in from the germline J gene. J is TRBJ2-1 and V is TRBV19; D gene unclear. The CDR3 length is 15 residues. Trimming removed 5 bases from V and 0 bases from J, with 11 bases in between. CDR1 is LNHDA and CDR2 is SQIVND in the germline V gene (reference sequence). The covered CDR3 bases are TGTGCCAGTAGTCCCGTCCCGGGCTCCTACAATGAG. Amino acid sequence: CASSPVPGSYNE. From start to end, the CDR3 is CASSPVPGSYNEQFF.

This clone showed up just a few times. The sequenced part of the CDR3 DNA is TGTGCCAGCAGTGAAGCGCAGTACAGAGTCTCCTACGAG. This translates into CASSEAQYRVSYE. The CDR3 as a whole reads CASSEAQYRVSYEQYF. This chain links TRBV6-1 with TRBJ2-7; no clear D. The read ends 3 residues shy of where the CDR3 ends; the end is completed using the germline J gene. The CDR3 length is 16 residues. V was clipped by 0 bases and J by 0 bases, with 12 bases between them. CDR1 is MNHNS and CDR2 is SASEGT in the germline V gene.

CDR3 DNA (partial): TGCGCCAGCAGCTACTACAGGGGCTACGAG. As protein: CASSYYRGYE. The complete CDR3 reads CASSYYRGYEQYF. The chain carries TRBV5-1 and TRBJ2-7; 7 nucleotides agree with TRBD1. The read ends 3 residues before the CDR3 terminus; that terminus is restored from the germline J gene. The CDR3 is made up of 13 amino acids. V gave up 3 bases and J gave up 3 bases; unmatched junction bases: 3. In germline, CDR1 is SGHRS, CDR2 YFSETQ.

This clone has a handful of counts. The read falls 3 residues short of the CDR3 end, and the missing part is taken from the germline J gene. The chain combines TRBV7-8 with TRBJ1-1; tentative D call: TRBD1 (5 bases). The V gene lost 2 bases and the J gene lost 4 bases, with 14 bases spanning the gap. CDR1 is SGHVS and CDR2 is FQNEAQ in the germline V gene. The CDR3 consists of 15 residues. CDR3 sequence reads: CASSLIPDSATEAFF. Partial CDR3 DNA: TGTGCCAGCAGCTTAATCCCCGACAGTGCCACTGAA.

Concerning this clone itself: The observed sequence ends 3 residues before the CDR3 terminus, with the missing tail filled in from the germline J gene. The rearrangement links TRBV7-6 to TRBJ2-5, with D possibly TRBD1 on 5 matching bases. Germline CDR1 and CDR2: SGHVS and FNYEAQ. The CDR3 runs to 13 residues. V shed 5 bases and J shed 5 bases, with 12 bases lying between them. The CDR3 DNA, read in part, is TGTGCCAGCAGCGCGCAGGGCCCCGAGACC. It is translated as CASSAQGPET. The complete CDR3 protein is CASSAQGPETQYF.

Regarding this clone: The read is 3 residues too short to cover the CDR3 end, so that end is filled in from the germline J gene. The rearrangement joins TRBV18 to TRBJ1-2, with D perhaps matching TRBD1 (5 bases). The CDR3 extends over 14 amino acids. CDR1 and CDR2 from the germline V gene are KGHSH and LQKENI. CDR3 sequence reads: CASSRASDTRGYTF. The CDR3 DNA, read in part, is TGTGCCAGCTCACGAGCCTCGGACACCCGGGGC.

A few counts support this clone. Read data end 3 residues before the CDR3 end; the end is taken from the germline J gene. The chain links TRBV5-1 to TRBJ2-2, with 8 bases lining up with TRBD2. CDR3 length: 18 residues. The V gene's germline CDR1 is SGHRS and CDR2 YFSETQ. V lost 9 bases, J lost 0 bases, and 16 bases stayed unmatched. Incomplete CDR3 DNA: TGCGCCATCGTGGGTATGAGCGGGGGATCATCGAACACCGGGGAG. Amino acid sequence: CAIVGMSGGSSNTGE. The complete CDR3 sequence is CAIVGMSGGSSNTGELFF.

A few counts support this clone. The CDR3 end is not reached by the read, which stops 3 residues before it; the germline J gene fills it in. The chain recombines TRBV13 with TRBJ2-1, with 8 positions matching TRBD1. Trimming at V came to 5 bases and at J to 5 bases, leaving 5 bases not matched to a gene. The CDR3 is 14 residues long. Germline V CDR1 and CDR2: PRHDT, FYEKMQ (reference sequence). CDR3 DNA, as far as it was read: TGTGCCAGCAGCCTCGGGACAGGTAACAATGAG. Residues: CASSLGTGNNE. The CDR3 in full is CASSLGTGNNEQFF.

This clone was observed a handful of times. The CDR3 end is not reached by the read, which stops 3 residues before it; the germline J gene fills it in. The chain joins TRBV18 to TRBJ1-3, with 7 bases identical to TRBD1. V dropped 2 bases and J dropped 0; count of bases not matched to a gene: 7. The CDR3 spans 17 residues. Germline values: CDR1 KGHSH, CDR2 LQKENI. CDR3 residues: CASSPTDRPSSGNTIYF. The DNA read from the CDR3 is TGTGCCAGCTCACCAACGGACAGGCCTAGCTCTGGAAACACC.

This clone turned up a few times. Read data end 3 residues before the CDR3 end; the end is taken from the germline J gene. The V gene is TRBV7-3, the J gene TRBJ1-3; a weak D match, TRBD1 (5 bases). The V end lost 1 base, the J end lost 2 bases, and 15 bases lay between the germline ends. This CDR3 is built from 17 residues. Germline CDR1 and CDR2: SGHTA and FQGTGA. The part of the CDR3 DNA that was read is TGTGCCAGCAGCTTAATAGGCCCCGGGGGAGCTGGAAACACC. Translation: CASSLIGPGGAGNT. The CDR3 reads in full as CASSLIGPGGAGNTIYF.

Regarding this clone: The read ends 3 residues before the CDR3 terminus; that terminus is restored from the germline J gene. The J gene is TRBJ1-1, the V gene TRBV7-6, with D possibly matching TRBD1 (5 bases). The V gene's germline CDR1 is SGHVS and CDR2 FNYEAQ. V was cut by 1 base and J by 4 bases, with 13 bases left in between. The CDR3 covers 15 residues. The CDR3 protein is CASSLGAAGTTEAFF. The covered CDR3 bases are TGTGCCAGCAGCTTAGGGGCGGCGGGGACCACTGAA.

As to this clone: The sequenced fragment ends 3 residues before the CDR3 boundary, so the rest is inferred from the germline J gene. The chain combines TRBV5-1 with TRBJ2-7; 7 positions match TRBD2. Germline loops: CDR1 SGHRS, CDR2 YFSETQ. The CDR3 is 14 amino acids. V lost 2 bases, J lost 3 bases, and 5 bases stayed unmatched. Here the CDR3 reads CASSFASGNYEQYF. Partial CDR3 DNA: TGCGCCAGCAGCTTCGCTAGCGGAAACTACGAG. The full variable domain, with the rest looked up from reference TRBV5-1 and TRBJ2-7, is KAGVTQTPRYLIKTRGQQVTLSCSPISGHRSVSWYQQTPGQGLQFLFEYFSETQRNKGNFPGRFSGRQFSNSRSEMNVSTLELGDSALYLCASSFASGNYEQYFGPGTRLTVT.

Concerning this clone: The read stops 3 residues short of the end of the CDR3; the missing end is completed from the germline J gene. The chain has TRBV19 and TRBJ1-6, with D perhaps matching TRBD1 (6 bases). Per the germline V gene, CDR1 is LNHDA and CDR2 is SQIVND (reference sequence). CDR3 size: 16 residues. Trimming shortened V by 3 bases and J by 10 bases, and 19 bases separated the two germline ends. CDR3 protein: CASSIGDIGTGSPLHF. The CDR3 bases that were read are TGTGCCAGTAGTATCGGGGACATCGGGACCGGGTCACCC.

The table lists this clone with a few counts. The DNA read from the CDR3 is TGTGCCAGCTCACCCCAACAGGGGAGGAGCACAGATACG. Translating it yields CASSPQQGRSTDT. The full CDR3 is CASSPQQGRSTDTQYF. The chain recombines TRBV18 with TRBJ2-3, with D tentatively TRBD1 (7 bases). The DNA ends 3 residues before the CDR3 does, and the rest of the CDR3 is filled in from the germline J gene. Between the trimmed V and J ends, which lost 3 bases and 0 bases, there was a span of 13 bases. This CDR3 has 16 amino acids. CDR1 and CDR2 from the germline V gene are KGHSH and LQKENI.

This clone has at least ten counts. The read ends 3 residues early relative to the CDR3; the germline J gene fills the gap. This chain connects TRBV18 to TRBJ1-1; D is possibly TRBD1 (5 bases). The length of the CDR3 is 15 residues. The V gene's germline CDR1 is KGHSH and CDR2 LQKENI. V lost 1 base, J lost 3 bases, and 12 bases lay in between. The sequenced CDR3 bases are TGTGCCAGCTCACCACTACCCCCGGGGGACACTGAA. Its translation: CASSPLPPGDTE. The CDR3, in full, reads CASSPLPPGDTEAFF.

This clone was observed a few times. The CDR3 extends 3 residues past the end of the read, so its final part is completed from the germline J gene. This chain links TRBV30 with TRBJ1-6, with 9 bases aligning to TRBD1. Trimming took 4 bases from V and 7 from J; bases not matched to a gene: 14. Germline V gene lookup returns CDR1 GTSNPN and CDR2 SVGIG (reference sequence). The CDR3 is 17 amino acids. The CDR3 DNA, read in part, is TGTGCCTGGACCCCCCCTTGGGGACAGGGTAACAATTCACCC. Its protein is CAWTPPWGQGNNSP. The entire CDR3 sequence reads CAWTPPWGQGNNSPLHF.

This clone is termed medium-sized. The sequenced fragment ends 3 residues before the CDR3 boundary, so the rest is inferred from the germline J gene. The V call is TRBV12-3 or TRBV12-4, the J call TRBJ2-2; D is ambiguous. The V and J ends lost 3 bases and 0 bases respectively, with 5 bases between them. This CDR3 is 14 amino acids long. CDR3 amino acids: CASSLTANTGELFF. The CDR3 DNA, read in part, is TGTGCCAGCAGTTTGACTGCGAACACCGGGGAG.

This clone was seen a few times. The sequence runs out 3 residues before the end of the CDR3; the remainder is reconstructed from the germline J gene. The J gene is TRBJ1-5, the V gene TRBV20-1, with D perhaps matching TRBD1 (6 bases). Deletions cut 4 bases from V and 4 bases from J, with 11 bases between. This CDR3 is built from 13 residues. The germline CDR1 and CDR2 sequences are DFQATT and SNEGSKA (reference sequence). The CDR3 sequence is CSATDRRNQPQHF. Incomplete CDR3 DNA: TGCAGTGCTACCGACAGGAGGAATCAGCCC.

Comments on this clone: One junction end disagrees with the germline gene, perhaps due to a read error. The read falls 3 residues short of the CDR3 end, and the missing part is taken from the germline J gene. This rearrangement joins TRBV7-9 to TRBJ2-7, with D possibly called TRBD1 or TRBD2 (5 bases each). This CDR3 has 13 amino acids. The germline V gene has CDR1 SEHNR and CDR2 FQNEAQ (reference sequence). The CDR3 is CSSSLEGPYEQYF. The sequenced part of the CDR3 DNA is TGTTCCAGCAGCTTAGAGGGGCCGTACGAG. The full variable domain, with the rest looked up from reference TRBV7-9 and TRBJ2-7, is DTGVSQNPRHKITKRGQNVTFRCDPISEHNRLYWYRQTLGQGPEFLTYFQNEAQLEKSRLLSDRFSAERPKGSFSTLEIQRTEQGDSAMYLCSSSLEGPYEQYFGPGTRLTVT.

The sequenced CDR3 bases are TGTGCCAGCAGCTTAGCCGCAGGGAACTCACCC. Its protein is CASSLAAGNSP. Given in full, the CDR3 is CASSLAAGNSPLHF. V usage is TRBV7-9 and J usage is TRBJ1-6; D might be TRBD1 (5 bases). The DNA ends 3 residues before the CDR3 does, and the rest of the CDR3 is filled in from the germline J gene. Germline CDR1 is SEHNR and CDR2 is FQNEAQ (reference sequence). With 0 bases removed from V and 10 bases from J, the gap between germline ends came to 10 bases. The CDR3 is 14 residues long.